A selection of T cell receptor beta chains follows, all from one sample in a study of human thymus T cells. The repertoire was sequenced with immunoSEQ multiplex PCR; TCRdb's copy has only in-frame clones and lacks some. The table records about 78,000 clones, nearly 98% of them present only once. Input material: thymus tissue. Every receptor here comes from a boy under two years old with a congenital heart defect but otherwise immunologically healthy. The CDR3 runs from the conserved cysteine through the conserved F or W. The D gene is left open where the match is weak. Size values are once, few and many counts, or a class for expanded clones, and some rows have none.

d_call: -
j_call: TRBJ2-5
clone_size: once
v_call: TRBV10-3
cdr3_aa: CAISGGPETQYF
cdr3_nt: TGTGCCATCAGTGGGGGTCCCGAGACCCAGTACTTC

d_call: -
j_call: TRBJ2-5
clone_size: -
v_call: TRBV7-6
cdr3_aa: CASSGRTRGSRGVEETQYF
cdr3_nt: TGTGCCAGCAGCGGGCGGACCAGGGGATCAAGGGGGGTGGAGGAGACCCAGTACTTC

d_call: TRBD1
j_call: TRBJ1-4
clone_size: -
v_call: TRBV30
cdr3_aa: CAWSTGQGGEKLFF
cdr3_nt: TGTGCCTGGAGTACGGGACAGGGGGGTGAAAAACTGTTTTTT

d_call: TRBD1
j_call: TRBJ2-7
clone_size: -
v_call: TRBV7-9
cdr3_aa: CASSRKTGTHEQYF
cdr3_nt: TGTGCCAGCAGCCGAAAGACAGGGACCCACGAGCAGTACTTC

d_call: -
j_call: TRBJ2-1
clone_size: -
v_call: TRBV7-8
cdr3_aa: CASSLMGSLYNEQFF
cdr3_nt: TGTGCCAGCAGCTTAATGGGTTCTTTATACAATGAGCAGTTCTTC

d_call: -
j_call: TRBJ2-6
clone_size: -
v_call: TRBV7-6
cdr3_aa: CASSLGLTRSGANVLTF
cdr3_nt: TGTGCCAGCAGCTTAGGTCTAACCCGCTCTGGGGCCAACGTCCTGACTTTC

d_call: -
j_call: TRBJ2-1
clone_size: -
v_call: TRBV28
cdr3_aa: CASSLGPHLDNEQFF
cdr3_nt: TGTGCCAGCAGTTTGGGGCCGCACTTAGACAATGAGCAGTTCTTC

d_call: -
j_call: TRBJ2-7
clone_size: -
v_call: TRBV5-1
cdr3_aa: CASSLDRVSSYEQYF
cdr3_nt: TGCGCCAGCAGCTTGGACAGAGTCAGCTCCTACGAGCAGTACTTC

d_call: -
j_call: TRBJ2-3
clone_size: -
v_call: TRBV11-3
cdr3_aa: CASSSGQIPGTDTQYF
cdr3_nt: TGTGCCAGCAGCTCAGGTCAGATCCCTGGCACAGATACGCAGTATTTT

d_call: TRBD2
j_call: TRBJ2-3
clone_size: once
v_call: TRBV6-4
cdr3_aa: CASSRTSDGTDTQYF
cdr3_nt: TGTGCCAGCAGCCGGACTAGCGATGGCACAGATACGCAGTATTTT

d_call: -
j_call: TRBJ2-3
clone_size: -
v_call: TRBV5-5
cdr3_aa: CASLPRTASTDTQYF
cdr3_nt: TGTGCCAGCCTACCCCGGACAGCTAGCACAGATACGCAGTATTTT

d_call: TRBD1
j_call: TRBJ1-2
clone_size: -
v_call: TRBV27
cdr3_aa: CASSRRQGRATNYGYTF
cdr3_nt: TGTGCCAGCAGTAGGAGACAGGGGAGGGCCACTAACTATGGCTACACCTTC

d_call: TRBD2
j_call: TRBJ2-7
clone_size: -
v_call: TRBV6-4
cdr3_aa: CASSKLAGAAEQYF
cdr3_nt: TGTGCCAGCAGTAAACTAGCGGGAGCGGCCGAGCAGTACTTC

d_call: TRBD1
j_call: TRBJ2-5
clone_size: -
v_call: TRBV28
cdr3_aa: CASSPGQSARETQYF
cdr3_nt: TGTGCCAGCAGTCCGGGACAGTCGGCGAGGGAGACCCAGTACTTC

d_call: -
j_call: TRBJ2-1
clone_size: -
v_call: TRBV14
cdr3_aa: CASSQDNGPYNEQFF
cdr3_nt: TGTGCCAGCAGCCAAGATAATGGGCCCTACAATGAGCAGTTCTTC

d_call: -
j_call: TRBJ1-5
clone_size: -
v_call: TRBV28
cdr3_aa: CASSFREPQPISDSNQPQHF
cdr3_nt: TGTGCCAGCAGTTTCCGGGAGCCCCAGCCCATCTCCGATAGCAATCAGCCCCAGCATTTT

d_call: -
j_call: TRBJ1-1
clone_size: -
v_call: TRBV19
cdr3_aa: CASSPQGNTEAFF
cdr3_nt: TGTGCCAGTAGCCCCCAGGGGAACACTGAAGCTTTCTTT

d_call: -
j_call: TRBJ2-3
clone_size: -
v_call: TRBV11-2
cdr3_aa: CASSLDQGTPGPDTQYF
cdr3_nt: TGTGCCAGCAGCTTAGATCAGGGGACCCCAGGACCAGATACGCAGTATTTT

d_call: -
j_call: TRBJ2-2
clone_size: -
v_call: TRBV4-3
cdr3_aa: CASSQGRDFGPGELFF
cdr3_nt: TGCGCCAGCAGCCAAGGCCGTGACTTCGGGCCCGGGGAGCTGTTTTTT

d_call: TRBD1
j_call: TRBJ1-2
clone_size: -
v_call: TRBV2
cdr3_aa: CARGQGHGYTF
cdr3_nt: TGTGCCAGGGGACAGGGGCATGGCTACACCTTC

d_call: TRBD2
j_call: TRBJ2-7
clone_size: -
v_call: TRBV6-1
cdr3_aa: CASSERERGGKYEQYF
cdr3_nt: TGTGCCAGCAGTGAACGAGAGCGGGGGGGCAAGTACGAGCAGTACTTC

d_call: -
j_call: TRBJ1-5
clone_size: -
v_call: TRBV7-9
cdr3_aa: CASSLSLGARNQPQHF
cdr3_nt: TGTGCCAGCAGCTTATCACTGGGAGCCCGCAATCAGCCCCAGCATTTT

d_call: -
j_call: TRBJ1-4
clone_size: -
v_call: TRBV28
cdr3_aa: CASSSPVDEKLFF
cdr3_nt: TGTGCCAGCAGTTCCCCAGTAGATGAAAAACTGTTTTTT